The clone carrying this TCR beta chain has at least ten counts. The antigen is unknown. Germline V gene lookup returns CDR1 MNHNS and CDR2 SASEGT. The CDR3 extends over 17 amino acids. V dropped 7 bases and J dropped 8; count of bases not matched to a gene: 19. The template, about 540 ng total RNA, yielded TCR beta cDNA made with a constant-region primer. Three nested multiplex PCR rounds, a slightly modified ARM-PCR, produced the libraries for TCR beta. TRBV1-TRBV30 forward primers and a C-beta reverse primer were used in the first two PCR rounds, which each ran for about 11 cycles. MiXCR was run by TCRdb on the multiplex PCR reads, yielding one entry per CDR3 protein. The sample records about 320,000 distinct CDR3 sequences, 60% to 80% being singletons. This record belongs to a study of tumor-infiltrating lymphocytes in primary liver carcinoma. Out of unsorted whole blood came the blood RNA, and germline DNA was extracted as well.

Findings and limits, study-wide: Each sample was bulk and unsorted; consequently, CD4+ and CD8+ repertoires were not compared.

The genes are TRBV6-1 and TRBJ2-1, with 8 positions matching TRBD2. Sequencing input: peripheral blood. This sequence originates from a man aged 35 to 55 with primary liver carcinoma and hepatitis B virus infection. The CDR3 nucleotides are TGTGCCAGCACCGACCCTCCGGGGGGGTCGGACACGGATGAGCAGTTCTTC. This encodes CASTDPPGGSDTDEQFF.